One T cell receptor beta chain is described in this entry. This entry belongs to a study of blood T cell repertoires in COVID-19. Background on the study: Some COVID-19 samples were acute and others convalescent; all came from the United States, Italy and Spain. Sources were T cells, B-cell-depleted T cells, or PBMCs; the material itself was cDNA or gDNA.

As originally analysed: Scientists estimated how many nucleated cells there were by amplifying reference gene primers. Some clones are missing from TCRdb's copy, which holds only in-frame ones; the method was immunoSEQ multiplex PCR. The V and J calls and clone size come from that table; D and trimming were worked out from the DNA. The profile shows some 50,000 clones, more than 75% of them singletons. This CDR3 region has 15 residues. J was trimmed by 2 bases and V by 6 bases; bases with no gene match: 7. The germline V gene encodes CDR1 LNHDA and CDR2 SQIVND (reference sequence). The sequence derives from a human donor in a cohort sampled during active COVID-19. The chain combines TRBV19 with TRBJ1-2; 9 bases align to TRBD1. Sample: peripheral blood. As DNA, the CDR3 is TGTGCCAGTAGGCCGGGACAGGGATTCAACTATGGCTACACCTTC. As protein: CASRPGQGFNYGYTF.